This T cell receptor beta chain is from a study of tumor-infiltrating lymphocytes in localized non-small cell lung cancer. On the study more broadly: Several tumor histologies, both smoking statuses, and some post-neoadjuvant chemotherapy samples were included.

Study-level results: Different pieces of the same tissue went to different assays, confounding technical variation with intratumor heterogeneity. Compared with uninvolved lung, tumors showed higher T cell infiltration by TCRbeta sequencing. Not all patients were TCR sequenced, owing to tissue quantity.

The V gene lost 0 bases and the J gene lost 2 bases, with 19 bases spanning the gap. The CDR3 totals 18 residues. Germline V gene lookup returns CDR1 SGHNT and CDR2 YENEEA. Notes on this clone: Its matching antigen is unknown.

Measured with immunoSEQ multiplex PCR; TCRdb has only the in-frame clones, and not every one. The repertoire holds around 25,000 clones, with approximately 70% as singletons. The clonotype originates from a human donor with non-small cell lung cancer. The rearrangement uses TRBV11-3 and TRBJ1-2; D is unresolved. Specimen: lung tumor tissue. The CDR3 DNA is TGTGCCAGCAGCTTAGATGTCGGCCTTCTTAAGCAGAACTATGGCTACACCTTC. As protein: CASSLDVGLLKQNYGYTF.